This TCR beta chain was recovered during a study of PD-L1 blockade in urothelial cancer. As for the study in general: About 90% of the roughly 29 patients were men whose urothelial cancer was bladder-origin. Timepoints chosen for blood analysis were 3 weeks (second dose) and 6 weeks after treatment start. T cells were recovered from blood samples at a median of around 130,000.

Trimming took off 1 base at V and 8 bases at J, with 10 bases between the two ends. CDR1 and CDR2 from the germline V gene are LNHDA and SQIVND (reference sequence). This CDR3 contains 13 residues. Profiling relied on immunoSEQ multiplex PCR, and the TCRdb table lists in-frame clones only, not all of them. Among about 52,000 clones, approximately 80% were seen once, and the ten largest hold 1% to 1.5%. Time point defined: pretreatment peripheral blood. Disease in patients was locally advanced or metastatic urothelial carcinoma. Specimen: PBMCs, collected around atezolizumab (anti-PD-L1) treatment. The source of this sequence is a man aged 50 or older with urothelial cancer. The V call is TRBV19, the J call TRBJ2-3; D may be TRBD2 (7 bases). CDR3 DNA sequence: TGTGCCAGTAGTATAGGCGGGGGCGTTACGCAGTATTTT. This translates into CASSIGGGVTQYF. Combining the CDR3 with reference TRBV19 and TRBJ2-3 gives the whole variable domain DGGITQSPKYLFRKEGQNVTLSCEQNLNHDAMYWYRQDPGQGLRLIYYSQIVNDFQKGDIAEGYSVSREKKESFPLTVTSAQKNPTAFYLCASSIGGGVTQYFGPGTRLTVL.